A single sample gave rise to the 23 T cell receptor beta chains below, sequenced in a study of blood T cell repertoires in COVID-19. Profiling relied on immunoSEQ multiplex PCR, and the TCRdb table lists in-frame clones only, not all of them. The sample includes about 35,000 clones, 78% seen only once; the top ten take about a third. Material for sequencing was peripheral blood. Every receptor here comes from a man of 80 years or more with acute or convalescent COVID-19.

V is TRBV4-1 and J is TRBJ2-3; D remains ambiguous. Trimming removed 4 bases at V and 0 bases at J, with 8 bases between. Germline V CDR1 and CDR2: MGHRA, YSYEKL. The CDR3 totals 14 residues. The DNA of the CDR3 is TGCGCCAGCAGCCCCCTGACTAGCACAGATACGCAGTATTTT. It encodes CASSPLTSTDTQYF.

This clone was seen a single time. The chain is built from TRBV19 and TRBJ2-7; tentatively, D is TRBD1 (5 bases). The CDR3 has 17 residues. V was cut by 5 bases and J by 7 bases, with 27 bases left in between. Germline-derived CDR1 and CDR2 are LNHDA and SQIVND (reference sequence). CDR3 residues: CASSHNGAVHLPGEQYF. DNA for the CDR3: TGTGCCAGTAGTCACAATGGGGCTGTCCATTTACCTGGGGAGCAGTACTTC.

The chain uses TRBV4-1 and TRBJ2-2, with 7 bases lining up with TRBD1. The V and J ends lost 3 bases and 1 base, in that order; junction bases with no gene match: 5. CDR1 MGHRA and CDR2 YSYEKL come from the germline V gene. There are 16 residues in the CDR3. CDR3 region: CASSQLGQRNTGELFF. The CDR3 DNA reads TGCGCCAGCAGCCAGCTGGGACAGAGGAACACCGGGGAGCTGTTTTTT.

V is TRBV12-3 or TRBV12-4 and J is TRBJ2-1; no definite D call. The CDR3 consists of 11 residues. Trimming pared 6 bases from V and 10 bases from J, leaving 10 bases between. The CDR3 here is CASSRYEEQFF. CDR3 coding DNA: TGTGCCAGCAGCAGATATGAAGAGCAGTTCTTC.

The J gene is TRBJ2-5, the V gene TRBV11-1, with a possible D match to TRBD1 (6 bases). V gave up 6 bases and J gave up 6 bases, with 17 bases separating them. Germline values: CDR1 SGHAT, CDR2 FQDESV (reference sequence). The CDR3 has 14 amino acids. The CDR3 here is CASSKWAGEKTQYF. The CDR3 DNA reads TGTGCCAGCAGTAAATGGGCAGGGGAGAAGACCCAGTACTTC.

The CDR3 spells CASSLGTSGGGTDTQYF. The CDR3 DNA is TGTGCCAGTAGTCTGGGGACTAGCGGGGGGGGCACAGATACGCAGTATTTT. The J gene is TRBJ2-3, the V gene TRBV19, with 16 bases fitting TRBD2. Trimming took 5 bases from V and 1 from J; bases not matched to a gene: 3. CDR3 size: 17 residues. Looked up from germline, CDR1 is LNHDA and CDR2 is SQIVND (reference sequence).

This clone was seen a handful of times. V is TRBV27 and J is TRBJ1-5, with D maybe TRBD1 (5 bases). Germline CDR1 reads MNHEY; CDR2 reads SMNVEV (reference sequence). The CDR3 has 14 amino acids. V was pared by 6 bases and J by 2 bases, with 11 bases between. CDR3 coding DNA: TGTGCCAGCAGCAGGGTTGATGGCAATCAGCCCCAGCATTTT. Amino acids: CASSRVDGNQPQHF.

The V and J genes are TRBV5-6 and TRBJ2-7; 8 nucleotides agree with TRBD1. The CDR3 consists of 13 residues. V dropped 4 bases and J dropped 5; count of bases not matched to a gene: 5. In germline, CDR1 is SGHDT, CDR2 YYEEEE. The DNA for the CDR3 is TGTGCCAGCAGCCCGACAGGGGTAAACGAGCAGTACTTC. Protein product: CASSPTGVNEQYF.

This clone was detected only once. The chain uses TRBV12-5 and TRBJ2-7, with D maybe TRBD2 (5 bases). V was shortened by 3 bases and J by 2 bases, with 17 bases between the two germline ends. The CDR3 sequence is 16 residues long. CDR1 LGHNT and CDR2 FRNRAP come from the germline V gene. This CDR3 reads CASGFIFTGVPYEQYF. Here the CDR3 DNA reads TGTGCTAGTGGTTTCATCTTCACCGGGGTCCCCTACGAGCAGTACTTC.

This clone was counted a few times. The CDR3 DNA follows: TGTGCCAGCAGCCTCGGTCGAGGACAGCCCCAGCATTTT. This translates into CASSLGRGQPQHF. This rearrangement joins TRBV3-1 (or the pseudogene TRBV3-2) to TRBJ1-5; no definite D call. The CDR3 contains 13 residues. Trimming took 4 bases from V and 7 from J, leaving 11 bases between them. Looked up from germline, CDR1 is LGHDT and CDR2 is YNNKEL (reference sequence).

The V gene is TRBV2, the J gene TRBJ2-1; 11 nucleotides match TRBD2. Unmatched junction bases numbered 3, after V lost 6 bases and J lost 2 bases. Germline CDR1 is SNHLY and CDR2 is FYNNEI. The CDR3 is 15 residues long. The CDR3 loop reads CASSLAGGPYNEQFF. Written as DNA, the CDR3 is TGTGCCAGCAGCCTAGCGGGGGGTCCCTACAATGAGCAGTTCTTC.

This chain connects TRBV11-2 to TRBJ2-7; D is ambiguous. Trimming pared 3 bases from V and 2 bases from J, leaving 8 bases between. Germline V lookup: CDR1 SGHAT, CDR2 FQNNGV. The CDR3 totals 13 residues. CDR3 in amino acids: CASSFSEAYEQYF. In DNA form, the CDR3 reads TGTGCCAGCAGCTTCAGCGAGGCCTACGAGCAGTACTTC.

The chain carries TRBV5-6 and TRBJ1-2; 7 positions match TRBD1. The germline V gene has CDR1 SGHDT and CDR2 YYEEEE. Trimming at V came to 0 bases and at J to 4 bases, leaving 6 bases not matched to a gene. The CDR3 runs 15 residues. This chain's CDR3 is CASSLVGGQFYGYTF. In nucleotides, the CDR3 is TGTGCCAGCAGCTTGGTGGGGGGACAGTTCTATGGCTACACCTTC.

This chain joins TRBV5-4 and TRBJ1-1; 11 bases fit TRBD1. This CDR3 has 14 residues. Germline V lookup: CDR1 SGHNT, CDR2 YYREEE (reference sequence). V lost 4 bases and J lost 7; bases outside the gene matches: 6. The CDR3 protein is CASSLGTGGIEAFF. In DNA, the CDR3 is TGTGCCAGCAGCCTTGGGACAGGGGGAATTGAAGCTTTCTTT.

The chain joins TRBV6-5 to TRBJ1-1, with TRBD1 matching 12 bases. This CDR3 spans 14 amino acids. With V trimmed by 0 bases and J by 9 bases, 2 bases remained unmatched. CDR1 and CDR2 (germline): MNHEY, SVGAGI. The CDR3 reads CASSYSGTGGKAFF. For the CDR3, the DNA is TGTGCCAGCAGTTACTCTGGGACAGGGGGCAAAGCTTTCTTT.

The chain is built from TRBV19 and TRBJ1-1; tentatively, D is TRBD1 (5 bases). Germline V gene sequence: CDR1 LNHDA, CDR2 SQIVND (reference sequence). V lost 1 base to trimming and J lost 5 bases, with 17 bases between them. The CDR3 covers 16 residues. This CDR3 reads CASSIGTQGSRTEAFF. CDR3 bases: TGTGCCAGTAGTATAGGAACCCAGGGATCGCGGACTGAAGCTTTCTTT.

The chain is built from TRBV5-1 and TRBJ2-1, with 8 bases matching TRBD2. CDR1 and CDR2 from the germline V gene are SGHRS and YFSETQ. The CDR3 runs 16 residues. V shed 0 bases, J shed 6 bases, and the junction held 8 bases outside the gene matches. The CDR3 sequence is CASSLAWSSGFNEQFF. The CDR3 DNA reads TGCGCCAGCAGCTTGGCCTGGTCTAGCGGGTTCAATGAGCAGTTCTTC.

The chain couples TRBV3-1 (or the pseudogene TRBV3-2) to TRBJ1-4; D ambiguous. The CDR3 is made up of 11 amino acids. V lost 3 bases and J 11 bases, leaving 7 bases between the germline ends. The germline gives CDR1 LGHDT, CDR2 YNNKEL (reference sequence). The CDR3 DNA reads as TGTGCCAGCAGCCACCAGAGGAAACTGTTTTTT. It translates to CASSHQRKLFF.

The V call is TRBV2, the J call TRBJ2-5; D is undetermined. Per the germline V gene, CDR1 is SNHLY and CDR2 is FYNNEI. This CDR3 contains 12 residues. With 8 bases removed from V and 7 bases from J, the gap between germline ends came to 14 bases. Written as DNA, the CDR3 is TGTGCCAGCGGCGAGGAAGAGCGGACCCAGTACTTC. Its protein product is CASGEEERTQYF.

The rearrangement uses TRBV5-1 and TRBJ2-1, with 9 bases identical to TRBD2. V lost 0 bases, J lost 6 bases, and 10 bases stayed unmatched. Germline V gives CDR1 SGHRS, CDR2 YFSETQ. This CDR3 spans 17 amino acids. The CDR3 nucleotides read TGCGCCAGCAGCTTGGGGTCGAGTAGCGGGGGTTTCAATGAGCAGTTCTTC. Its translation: CASSLGSSSGGFNEQFF.

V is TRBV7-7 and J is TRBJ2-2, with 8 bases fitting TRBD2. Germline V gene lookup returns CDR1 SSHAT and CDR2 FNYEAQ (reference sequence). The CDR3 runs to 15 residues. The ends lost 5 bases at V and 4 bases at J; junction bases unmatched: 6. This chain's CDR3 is CASSQGTSGTGELFF. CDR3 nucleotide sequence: TGTGCCAGCAGCCAGGGGACTAGTGGCACCGGGGAGCTGTTTTTT.

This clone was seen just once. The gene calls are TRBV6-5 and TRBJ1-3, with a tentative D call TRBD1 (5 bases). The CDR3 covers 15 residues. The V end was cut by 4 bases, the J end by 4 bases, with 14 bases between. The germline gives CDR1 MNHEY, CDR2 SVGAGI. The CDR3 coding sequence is TGTGCCAGCAGTTTAGTGGCAGGGTTAGGAAACACCATATATTTT. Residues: CASSLVAGLGNTIYF.

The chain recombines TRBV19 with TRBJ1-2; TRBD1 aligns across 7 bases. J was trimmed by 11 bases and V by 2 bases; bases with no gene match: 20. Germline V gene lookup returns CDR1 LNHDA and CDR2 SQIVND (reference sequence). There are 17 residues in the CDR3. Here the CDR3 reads CASSINPGRGGAERYTF. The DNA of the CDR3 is TGTGCCAGTAGTATAAATCCGGGGCGAGGGGGCGCAGAGAGATACACCTTC.